Given below is one T cell receptor (beta chain) in context. What it recognizes is unknown. V was trimmed by 0 bases and J by 5 bases, leaving 11 bases between them. CDR3 length: 14 amino acids. Germline CDR1 and CDR2: SGHNT and YYREEE (reference sequence). This record belongs to a study of cytomegalovirus exposure and HLA in healthy donors. Points from the study as a whole: Clonal expansion, a later analysis showed, was greater in HLA-associated TCR beta chains than in equally common others.

This PCR relied on a set of 60 Vbeta primers and 13 Jbeta primers. TCRdb keeps only in-frame clones here, not all; method: immunoSEQ multiplex PCR. The sample yields roughly 110,000 clones, about two thirds seen once. This TCR was recovered from a female donor in good health and CMV-seronegative. The source material was PBMCs. The chain couples TRBV5-4 to TRBJ2-5; TRBD2 is a possible D gene (5 bases). CDR3 in DNA: TGTGCCAGCAGCTTGGCCGGGGTGGGGGAGACCCAGTACTTC. The encoded protein is CASSLAGVGETQYF.